The clone carrying this T cell receptor (beta chain) was seen ten or more times. The antigen is undetermined. A TCRbeta library incorporating unique molecular identifiers was prepared. TCRdb ran MiXCR on the PCR reads and lists one entry per CDR3 protein. The sample records around 100,000 distinct CDR3 sequences, about 7.5% being singletons. This record belongs to a study of T-cell reconstitution after alpha-beta-depleted transplantation in children. Study results and limitations: Certain patients had high TCRbeta diversity at day 60, and it came from recipient T cells and thymic progenitors that survived.

CDR1 and CDR2 from the germline V gene are LNHDA and SQIVND (reference sequence). The CDR3 consists of 16 residues. V was shortened by 8 bases and J by 3 bases, with 20 bases between the two germline ends. Material: PBMCs, obtained before TCRalphabeta/CD19-depleted stem cell transplant. J is TRBJ1-3 and V is TRBV19; perhaps TRBD1 as D (6 bases). This receptor was obtained from a boy younger than 10 with acute lymphoblastic leukemia, due to receive a stem cell transplant. This CDR3 is CASRIKGDIIGNTIYF. The CDR3 DNA follows: TGTGCCAGTCGGATCAAGGGGGACATAATTGGAAACACCATATATTTT.